This TCR beta chain was identified during a study of human T cells and chemical hapten exposure. The wider study: During the roughly 24-week study period, patients had diphenylcyclopropenone applied to the scalp every week.

TCRdb re-analysed the RACE reads in MiXCR, keeping a single row per CDR3 protein. There are around 57,000 distinct CDR3 sequences in the sample; approximately 10% occur only once, and 1.8% lies in the top ten. There are many counts of this clonotype. The antigen is undetermined. Regarding the study as a whole: Patch test score rose with PT1 expanded TCR count, significant at thresholds 8, 16 and 32, not 4. Healthy people's immune response may differ from that of the donors, who had alopecia.

Described time point: patch test 1, 2 weeks after DPC sensitization. Documented treatment: therapeutic diphenylcyclopropenone sensitization with weekly scalp DPC. Total RNA was extracted from unfractionated whole blood. This sequence was found in a woman aged 40-49 years with alopecia areata. Some clones in this sample may be carry-over from other donors' samples. The specimen was whole blood, collected in connection with sensitization to the hapten diphenylcyclopropenone (DPC).

As DNA, the CDR3 is TGTGCCAGCAGCCAAATGGACAGGCTGCTCTATGGCTACACCTTC. Its protein is CASSQMDRLLYGYTF. The V gene is TRBV7-2, the J gene TRBJ1-2; TRBD1 matches 7 bases. The J segment lost 4 bases and the V segment lost 5 bases, leaving 10 bases of the junction unmatched. Germline V lookup: CDR1 SGHTA, CDR2 FQGNSA. This CDR3 is 15 amino acids long.